This T cell receptor beta chain came from a study of resident and recirculating memory T cells in vitiligo. The CDR3 totals 19 residues. The V gene's germline CDR1 is SGHTA and CDR2 FQGNSA. Trimming at V came to 3 bases and at J to 0 bases, leaving 10 bases not matched to a gene. The table came from immunoSEQ multiplex PCR; TCRdb's copy has only in-frame clones and leaves some out. Of tens of thousands of clones in the sample, approximately 89% were seen once. The chain carries TRBV7-2 and TRBJ2-4; 11 bases match TRBD2. Sequenced input: blood. The receptor was isolated from a male donor with vitiligo. The CDR3 DNA follows: TGTGCCAGCAGCTTTCCAGCTAGCGGGGGGCGGCTAGCCAAAAACATTCAGTACTTC. Its translation: CASSFPASGGRLAKNIQYF.